The present T cell receptor beta chain was sequenced within a study of T cells after yellow fever vaccination. Findings and limits, study-wide: Reappearance after the booster was observed for most primary-vaccination clones (around 96% CD4, over 70% CD8).

Universal primer sites and UMIs were introduced during 5'RACE template-switching synthesis of TCR cDNA. TCRdb reprocessed the 5' RACE reads with MiXCR, giving one entry per CDR3 protein. The repertoire includes 450,000 to 650,000 distinct CDR3 sequences, approximately 12% of them detected once, and roughly 13% sits in the top ten. This clonotype was recorded at least ten times. What it recognizes is unknown. The TCR originated in a man between 25 and 39 years old who received the YFV17D yellow fever vaccine. This specimen was PBMCs, taken on the day of the yellow fever booster vaccination.

The CDR3 protein is CASSLQGDEQYF. The CDR3 coding sequence is TGTGCCAGCAGTTTACAAGGGGACGAGCAGTACTTC. The V gene is TRBV27, the J gene TRBJ2-7, with TRBD1 as a possible D gene (5 bases). This CDR3 region has 12 residues. Germline loops: CDR1 MNHEY, CDR2 SMNVEV (reference sequence). The V and J ends lost 2 bases and 5 bases respectively, with 7 bases between them.